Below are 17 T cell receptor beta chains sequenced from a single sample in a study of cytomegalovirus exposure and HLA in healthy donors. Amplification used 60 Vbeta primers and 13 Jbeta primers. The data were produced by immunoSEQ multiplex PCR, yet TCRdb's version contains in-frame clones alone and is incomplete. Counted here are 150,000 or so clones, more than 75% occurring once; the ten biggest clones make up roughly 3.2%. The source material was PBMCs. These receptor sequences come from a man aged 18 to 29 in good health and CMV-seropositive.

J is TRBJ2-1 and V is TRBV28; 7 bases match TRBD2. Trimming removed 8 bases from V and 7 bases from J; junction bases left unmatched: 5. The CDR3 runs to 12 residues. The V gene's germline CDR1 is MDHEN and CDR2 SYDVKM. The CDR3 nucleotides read TGTGCCAGCTCTCCAGCGGGAAATGAGCAGTTCTTC. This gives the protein CASSPAGNEQFF.

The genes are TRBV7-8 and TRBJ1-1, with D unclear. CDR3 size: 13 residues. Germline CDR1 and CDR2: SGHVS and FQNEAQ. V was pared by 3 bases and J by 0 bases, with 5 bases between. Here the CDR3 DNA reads TGTGCCAGCAGCTTGACATTGAACACTGAAGCTTTCTTT. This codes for CASSLTLNTEAFF.

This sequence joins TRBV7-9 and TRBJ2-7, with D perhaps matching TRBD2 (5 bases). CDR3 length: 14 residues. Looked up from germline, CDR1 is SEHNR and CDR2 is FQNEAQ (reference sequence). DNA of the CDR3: TGTGCCAGCAGCTTAGAGATAGCCGGAGGTGCTTATCACGTC. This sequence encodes CASSLEIAGGAYHV.

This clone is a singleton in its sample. The CDR3, as DNA: TGTGCCAGCAGTCCTACGGGGTTTAACTATGGCTACACCTTC. Its protein product is CASSPTGFNYGYTF. V and J are TRBV28 and TRBJ1-2; D not certain. The V end was cut by 5 bases, the J end by 1 base, with 11 bases between. The CDR3 is 14 residues long. Germline V gives CDR1 MDHEN, CDR2 SYDVKM.

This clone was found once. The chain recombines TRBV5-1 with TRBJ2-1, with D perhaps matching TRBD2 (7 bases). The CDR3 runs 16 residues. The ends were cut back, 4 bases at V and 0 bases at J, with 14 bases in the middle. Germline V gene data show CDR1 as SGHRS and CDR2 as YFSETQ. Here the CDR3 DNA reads TGCGCCAGCAGCCCGGAGGGGGGGAACTCCTACAATGAGCAGTTCTTC. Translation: CASSPEGGNSYNEQFF.

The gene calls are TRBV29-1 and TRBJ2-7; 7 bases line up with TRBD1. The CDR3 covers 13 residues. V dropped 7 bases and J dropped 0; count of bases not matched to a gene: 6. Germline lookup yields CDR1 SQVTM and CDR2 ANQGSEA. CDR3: CSAQGQTSYEQYF. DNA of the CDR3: TGCAGCGCCCAGGGACAGACCTCCTACGAGCAGTACTTC.

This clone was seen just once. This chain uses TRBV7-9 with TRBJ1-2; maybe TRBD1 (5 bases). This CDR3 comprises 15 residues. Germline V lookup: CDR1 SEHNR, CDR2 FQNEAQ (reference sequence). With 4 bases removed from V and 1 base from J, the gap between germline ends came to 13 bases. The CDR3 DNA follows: TGTGCCAGCAGCTCCTCGACAGAGCTTAACTATGGCTACACCTTC. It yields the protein CASSSSTELNYGYTF.

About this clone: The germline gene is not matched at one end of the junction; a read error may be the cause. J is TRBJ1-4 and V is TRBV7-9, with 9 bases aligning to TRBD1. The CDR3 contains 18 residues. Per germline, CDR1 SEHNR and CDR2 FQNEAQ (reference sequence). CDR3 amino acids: CSSSLALPGQGTNEKLFF. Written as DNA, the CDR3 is TGTTCCAGCAGCTTAGCTTTACCGGGACAGGGAACTAATGAAAAACTGTTTTTT.

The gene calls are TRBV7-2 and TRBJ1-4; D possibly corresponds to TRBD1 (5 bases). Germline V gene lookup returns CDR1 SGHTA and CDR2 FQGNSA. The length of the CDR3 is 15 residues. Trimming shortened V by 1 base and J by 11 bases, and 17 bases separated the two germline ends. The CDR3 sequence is CASSLGGALLPKLFF. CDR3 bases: TGTGCCAGCAGCTTAGGTGGGGCCCTCCTTCCCAAACTGTTTTTT.

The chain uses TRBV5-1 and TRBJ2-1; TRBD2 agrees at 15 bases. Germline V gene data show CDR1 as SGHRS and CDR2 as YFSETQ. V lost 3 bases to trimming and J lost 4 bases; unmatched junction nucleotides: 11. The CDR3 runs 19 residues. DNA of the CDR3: TGCGCCAGCAGCTCTATAGGGACTAGCGGGAGGACTAAATACAATGAGCAGTTCTTC. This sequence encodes CASSSIGTSGRTKYNEQFF.

The CDR3 sequence: CASMDGGNQPQHF. The CDR3, as DNA: TGCGCCAGCATGGACGGGGGCAATCAGCCCCAGCATTTT. The chain couples TRBV10-2 to TRBJ1-5, with no clear D. The CDR3 runs to 13 residues. Trimming cost V 7 bases and J 2 bases, with 9 bases left between them. CDR1 and CDR2 (germline): WSHSY, SAAADI.

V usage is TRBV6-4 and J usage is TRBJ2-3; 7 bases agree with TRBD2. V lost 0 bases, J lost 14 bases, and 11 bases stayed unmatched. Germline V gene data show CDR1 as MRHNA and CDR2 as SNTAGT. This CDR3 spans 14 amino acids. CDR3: CASSDSEGGSSMYF. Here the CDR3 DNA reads TGTGCCAGCAGTGACTCCGAGGGCGGGAGTAGTATGTATTTT.

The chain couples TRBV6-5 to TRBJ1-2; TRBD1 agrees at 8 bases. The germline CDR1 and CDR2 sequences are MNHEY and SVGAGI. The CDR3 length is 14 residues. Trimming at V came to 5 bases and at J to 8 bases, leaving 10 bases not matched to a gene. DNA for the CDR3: TGTGCCAGCAGTCACCAGGGGGCTGTCGACGGCTACACCTTC. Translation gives CASSHQGAVDGYTF.

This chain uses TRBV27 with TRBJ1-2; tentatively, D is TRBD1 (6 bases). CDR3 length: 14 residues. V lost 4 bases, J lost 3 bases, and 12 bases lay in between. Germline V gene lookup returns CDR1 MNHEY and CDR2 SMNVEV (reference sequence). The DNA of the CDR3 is TGTGCCAGCAGTTCTCTGGACAGATACTATGGCTACACCTTC. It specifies CASSSLDRYYGYTF.

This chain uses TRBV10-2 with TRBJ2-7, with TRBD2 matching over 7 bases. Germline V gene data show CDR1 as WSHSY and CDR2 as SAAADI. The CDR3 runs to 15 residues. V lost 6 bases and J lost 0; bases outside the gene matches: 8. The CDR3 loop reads CASSGYPGGSYEQYF. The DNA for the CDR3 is TGCGCCAGCAGCGGTTATCCGGGAGGCTCCTACGAGCAGTACTTC.

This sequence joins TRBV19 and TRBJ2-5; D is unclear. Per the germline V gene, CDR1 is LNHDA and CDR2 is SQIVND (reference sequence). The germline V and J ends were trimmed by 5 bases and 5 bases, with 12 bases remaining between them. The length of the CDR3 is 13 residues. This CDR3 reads CASSSASVETQYF. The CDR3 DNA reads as TGTGCCAGTAGTTCCGCGTCGGTCGAGACCCAGTACTTC.

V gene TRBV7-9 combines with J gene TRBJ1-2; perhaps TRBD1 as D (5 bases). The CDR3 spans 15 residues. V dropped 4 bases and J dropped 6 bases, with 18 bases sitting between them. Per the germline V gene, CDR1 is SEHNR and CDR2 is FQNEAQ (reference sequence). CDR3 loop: CASSSSEEGPHGYTF. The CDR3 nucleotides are TGTGCCAGCAGCTCCTCGGAGGAGGGACCCCATGGCTACACCTTC. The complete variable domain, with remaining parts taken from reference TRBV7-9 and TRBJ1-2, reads DTGVSQNPRHKITKRGQNVTFRCDPISEHNRLYWYRQTLGQGPEFLTYFQNEAQLEKSRLLSDRFSAERPKGSFSTLEIQRTEQGDSAMYLCASSSSEEGPHGYTFGSGTRLTVV.